These 14 T cell receptor beta chains were sequenced from one sample in a study of blood T cell repertoires in COVID-19. Clones were sequenced by immunoSEQ multiplex PCR, and TCRdb holds only the in-frame ones, with some missing. The table lists about 150,000 clones, roughly 84% of them singletons, with more than 9% in the top ten. The specimen was peripheral blood. These receptors came from a woman older than 75 with active or convalescent COVID-19.

The V gene is TRBV4-1, the J gene TRBJ2-7; 11 bases map to TRBD2. Germline V CDR1 and CDR2: MGHRA, YSYEKL. V lost 0 bases to trimming and J lost 4 bases; unmatched junction nucleotides: 14. The CDR3 has 19 amino acids. CDR3 protein: CASSQDQGLAGGNRYEQYF. The CDR3, as DNA: TGCGCCAGCAGCCAAGATCAGGGGCTAGCGGGAGGTAATCGGTACGAGCAGTACTTC.

The chain is built from TRBV10-3 and TRBJ1-2, with 8 positions matching TRBD1. V shed 10 bases, J shed 2 bases, and the junction held 6 bases outside the gene matches. Germline CDR1 is ENHRY and CDR2 is SYGVKD. The CDR3 has 13 residues. CDR3 DNA: TGTGCCACCACGGGACAGGTAAACTATGGCTACACCTTC. This gives the protein CATTGQVNYGYTF.

V gene TRBV20-1 combines with J gene TRBJ2-3; D call uncertain. Trimming took off 3 bases at V and 5 bases at J, with 18 bases between the two ends. Germline loops: CDR1 DFQATT, CDR2 SNEGSKA (reference sequence). This CDR3 is built from 15 residues. CDR3 DNA: TGCAGTGCTAGTCCCCAACCCCGGGTTGGAGATACGCAGTATTTT. This sequence encodes CSASPQPRVGDTQYF.

This clone has a single count. The rearrangement links TRBV3-1 (or the pseudogene TRBV3-2) to TRBJ2-5, with D perhaps matching TRBD1 (5 bases). CDR1 is LGHDT, CDR2 YNNKEL, per germline (reference sequence). Trimming cost V 5 bases and J 2 bases, with 15 bases left between them. The CDR3 has 15 residues. CDR3 sequence reads: CASSRWQGAQETQYF. The DNA of the CDR3 is TGTGCCAGCAGCAGATGGCAGGGCGCACAAGAGACCCAGTACTTC.

The chain links TRBV4-2 to TRBJ2-5; 12 bases align to TRBD2. The CDR3 runs to 17 residues. Germline lookup yields CDR1 LGHNA and CDR2 YNFKEQ. The junction had 3 bases not matched to a gene; V was cut back by 1 base and J by 0 bases. CDR3 in amino acids: CASSQGLAGAYQETQYF. The CDR3 DNA reads as TGTGCCAGCAGCCAAGGACTAGCGGGGGCCTACCAAGAGACCCAGTACTTC.

J is TRBJ2-3 and V is TRBV2; D unresolved. The germline V gene encodes CDR1 SNHLY and CDR2 FYNNEI. V was trimmed by 4 bases and J by 0 bases, leaving 11 bases between them. This CDR3 comprises 15 residues. The CDR3 nucleotides are TGTGCCAGCAGTGGGAAAATGACTAGCACAGATACGCAGTATTTT. Amino acid sequence: CASSGKMTSTDTQYF.

DNA of the CDR3: TGCGCCAGCAGCTTACAGGGGCTCCACACTGAAGCTTTCTTT. Translated, it gives CASSLQGLHTEAFF. The chain joins TRBV5-1 to TRBJ1-1; 7 nucleotides line up with TRBD1. Germline V gives CDR1 SGHRS, CDR2 YFSETQ. This CDR3 region has 14 residues. With 2 bases clipped from V and 3 bases from J, the junction kept 4 bases outside the gene matches.

The chain links TRBV5-1 to TRBJ2-7; TRBD2 is a possible D gene (5 bases). The ends were cut back, 4 bases at V and 5 bases at J, with 10 bases in the middle. Germline V gene sequence: CDR1 SGHRS, CDR2 YFSETQ. CDR3 length: 12 amino acids. Here the CDR3 reads CASSPGIHEQYF. CDR3 coding DNA: TGCGCCAGCAGCCCGGGAATCCACGAGCAGTACTTC.

This chain connects TRBV5-4 to TRBJ2-1; 9 bases match TRBD2. The CDR3 covers 15 residues. Germline trimming cut 4 bases from V and 4 bases from J; bases unmatched to any gene: 6. Germline V CDR1 and CDR2: SGHNT, YYREEE (reference sequence). The CDR3 reads CASSGTSGPYNEQFF. In DNA form, the CDR3 reads TGTGCCAGCAGCGGCACTAGCGGGCCTTACAATGAGCAGTTCTTC.

This clone was detected only a few times. The J gene is TRBJ2-2, the V gene TRBV3-1 (or the pseudogene TRBV3-2), with 7 nucleotides matching TRBD2. Trimming cost V 4 bases and J 3 bases; bases outside gene matches: 8. Germline CDR1 LGHDT, CDR2 YNNKEL (reference sequence). This CDR3 contains 16 residues. The CDR3: CASSRPTGGDTGELFF. CDR3 sequence (DNA): TGTGCCAGCAGCCGCCCAACGGGGGGTGACACCGGGGAGCTGTTTTTT.

The chain has TRBV6-1 and TRBJ1-4, with 8 positions matching TRBD1. The V gene's germline CDR1 is MNHNS and CDR2 SASEGT. J was trimmed by 3 bases and V by 4 bases; bases with no gene match: 7. The CDR3 has 16 residues. The CDR3 protein is CASSGRDRRANEKLFF. The CDR3 DNA reads as TGTGCCAGCAGTGGCCGGGACAGGAGGGCTAATGAAAAACTGTTTTTT.

The genes are TRBV18 and TRBJ1-4, with TRBD1 matching over 7 bases. CDR1 and CDR2 (germline): KGHSH, LQKENI. Unmatched junction bases numbered 7, after V lost 6 bases and J lost 6 bases. This CDR3 contains 14 residues. In DNA form, the CDR3 reads TGTGCCAGCTCGGTGACAGGGTTTGATGAAAAACTGTTTTTT. Translation: CASSVTGFDEKLFF.

This chain joins TRBV6-5 and TRBJ1-4; 9 bases align to TRBD1. CDR3 length: 13 residues. Germline loops: CDR1 MNHEY, CDR2 SVGAGI. With 7 bases clipped from V and 7 bases from J, the junction kept 4 bases outside the gene matches. The CDR3 nucleotides are TGTGCCAGCAAAGACAGGGGGTTTGAAAAACTGTTTTTT. Encoded protein: CASKDRGFEKLFF.

This chain links TRBV7-8 with TRBJ2-7, with 10 bases fitting TRBD2. This CDR3 is 13 amino acids long. CDR1 is SGHVS and CDR2 is FQNEAQ in the germline V gene. Trimming took 11 bases from V and 0 from J; bases not matched to a gene: 4. The CDR3 coding sequence is TGTGCCGCCGCTAGCGGGAGCTCCTACGAGCAGTACTTC. Translation: CAAASGSSYEQYF.